This TCR beta chain is from a study of regulatory T cells in long-lasting Graves disease. CDR3-region Arm-PCR and iRepertoire HTBI primers produced the TCR beta libraries. TCRdb ran MiXCR on the multiplex PCR reads and lists one entry per CDR3 protein. Counted here are approximately 210,000 distinct CDR3 sequences, about 18% occurring once; the ten biggest clones make up approximately 24%. The table lists this clonotype with many counts. The ends were cut back, 6 bases at V and 2 bases at J, with 13 bases in the middle. The CDR3 length is 13 residues. Germline V gene sequence: CDR1 DFQATT, CDR2 SNEGSKA (reference sequence). The time point denotes: newly diagnosed GD, antithyroid drugs for less than 3 months. Generation of the TCR library employed RNA extracted from PBMCs. A roughly 10-milliliter sample of peripheral blood was drawn into EDTA tubes.

The chain recombines TRBV20-1 with TRBJ1-1; a possible D gene is TRBD1 (5 bases). The sequence derives from a female donor with Graves disease. Specimen: peripheral blood mononuclear cells (PBMCs), collected at new diagnosis, from a patient treated with antithyroid drugs. The CDR3 DNA reads as TGCAGTGCGGGGCTGGGGTTTAACACTGAAGCTTTCTTT. It specifies CSAGLGFNTEAFF.